The 7 T cell receptor beta chains below were found in one sample sequenced in a study of cytomegalovirus exposure and HLA in healthy donors. The PCR was carried out with 60 Vbeta primers and 13 Jbeta primers. The table came from immunoSEQ multiplex PCR; TCRdb's copy has only in-frame clones and leaves some out. The sample lists about 43,000 clones; roughly 60% were seen once. The sequenced material came from PBMCs. The receptor source for this set is a man aged 55 to 70 in good health and CMV-seropositive.

The J gene is TRBJ2-7, the V gene TRBV7-9, with 7 bases aligning to TRBD1. The CDR3 loop spans 16 amino acids. The germline V gene has CDR1 SEHNR and CDR2 FQNEAQ (reference sequence). Trimming took 2 bases from V and 4 from J; bases not matched to a gene: 11. CDR3 nucleotide sequence: TGTGCCAGCAGCTTACCTACAGGGGAACTGCTATACGAGCAGTACTTC. This translates into CASSLPTGELLYEQYF.

This sequence joins TRBV19 and TRBJ1-5; TRBD1 matches 11 bases. The CDR3 has 16 amino acids. Trimming cost V 1 base and J 6 bases; bases outside gene matches: 5. CDR1 is LNHDA, CDR2 SQIVND, per germline (reference sequence). As DNA, the CDR3 is TGTGCCAGTAGTATAGCGGGGACAGGGGGTGGTCAGCCCCAGCATTTT. Amino acid sequence: CASSIAGTGGGQPQHF.

The chain has TRBV4-2 and TRBJ1-1; possible D gene TRBD1, 5 bases. CDR3 length: 14 amino acids. Trimming stripped 5 bases from V and 1 base from J, with 11 bases between. CDR1 is LGHNA and CDR2 is YNFKEQ in the germline V gene. DNA for the CDR3: TGTGCCAGCAGCACCACGGGGGGGAACACTGAAGCTTTCTTT. Amino acids: CASSTTGGNTEAFF.

The genes are TRBV29-1 and TRBJ1-1; D perhaps matches TRBD1 (5 bases). Trimming left V 6 bases short and J 1 base short, with 12 bases between. Germline lookup yields CDR1 SQVTM and CDR2 ANQGSEA. The CDR3 extends over 13 amino acids. The CDR3 DNA is TGCAGCGTCGGTAAGGGGAAGAACACTGAAGCTTTCTTT. This translates into CSVGKGKNTEAFF.

J is TRBJ2-7 and V is TRBV30; TRBD1 matches 11 bases. With 2 bases clipped from V and 5 bases from J, the junction kept 5 bases outside the gene matches. CDR1 and CDR2 from the germline V gene are GTSNPN and SVGIG (reference sequence). This CDR3 has 14 amino acids. This CDR3 reads CAWSTGQGADEQYF. The CDR3 bases are TGTGCCTGGAGTACCGGACAGGGGGCTGACGAGCAGTACTTC.

This clone was counted a single time. The chain couples TRBV6-1 to TRBJ1-1; D gene unclear. Trimming removed 0 bases at V and 10 bases at J, with 9 bases between. The CDR3 consists of 12 residues. Per germline, CDR1 MNHNS and CDR2 SASEGT. The CDR3 sequence: CASSEALQVAFF. In nucleotides, the CDR3 is TGTGCCAGCAGTGAAGCGCTTCAGGTAGCTTTCTTT.

J is TRBJ2-7 and V is TRBV11-2; maybe TRBD2 (5 bases). This CDR3 has 14 amino acids. With 1 base removed from V and 4 bases from J, the gap between germline ends came to 11 bases. CDR1 is SGHAT and CDR2 is FQNNGV in the germline V gene. The CDR3 bases are TGTGCCAGCAGCTTAGGGTTCCGGGGTTACGAGCAGTACTTC. Protein product: CASSLGFRGYEQYF.